Below, 8 T cell receptor beta chains from the same sample are listed, as sequenced in a study of shared clonotypes between healthy human individuals. Repertoires were generated with immunoSEQ multiplex PCR, while TCRdb's copy carries only in-frame clones and drops some. This repertoire shows about 1.1 million clones, approximately 80% found once; its top ten account for almost 0.9%. The sequencing sample was made of memory CD4+ T cells from PBMCs. As to subset: CD45RA-negative fraction. All receptors derive from a man younger than 35 in good health. Some clones in this sample may be carry-over from other donors' samples.

V gene TRBV5-1 combines with J gene TRBJ2-1, with D tentatively TRBD2 (6 bases). V was cut by 2 bases and J by 0 bases, with 12 bases left in between. Germline values: CDR1 SGHRS, CDR2 YFSETQ. The CDR3 consists of 16 residues. The CDR3: CASSLLAASSYNEQFF. The CDR3 region has the DNA TGCGCCAGCAGCTTATTAGCGGCAAGCTCCTACAATGAGCAGTTCTTC.

The chain couples TRBV29-1 to TRBJ2-1; 11 bases fit TRBD2. J lost 0 bases, V lost 1 base, and 11 bases had no gene match. CDR1 SQVTM and CDR2 ANQGSEA come from the germline V gene. This CDR3 has 19 amino acids. CDR3 sequence reads: CSVEGVRLAGPSSYNEQFF. CDR3 DNA sequence: TGCAGCGTTGAAGGCGTTAGACTAGCGGGACCGAGCTCCTACAATGAGCAGTTCTTC.

The chain recombines TRBV18 with TRBJ2-2, with TRBD2 identical over 7 bases. Germline trimming cut 4 bases from V and 1 base from J; bases unmatched to any gene: 9. Per germline, CDR1 KGHSH and CDR2 LQKENI. The CDR3 runs to 17 residues. CDR3 in amino acids: CASSRFFGGRNTGELFF. CDR3 nucleotide sequence: TGTGCCAGCTCACGCTTTTTTGGCGGGAGGAACACCGGGGAGCTGTTTTTT.

This clone was counted between two and nine times. The chain carries TRBV6-1 and TRBJ1-2, with TRBD1 matching over 7 bases. The germline V gene encodes CDR1 MNHNS and CDR2 SASEGT. V trimming: 1 base; J trimming: 4 bases; junction bases outside the gene matches: 9. There are 16 residues in the CDR3. The CDR3 coding sequence is TGTGCCAGCAGTGAAGAGTGGACAGGCGCTCGCTATGGCTACACCTTC. Translating gives CASSEEWTGARYGYTF.

This clone was picked up a small number of times. V gene TRBV19 combines with J gene TRBJ1-1; D gene ambiguous. Germline V gene sequence: CDR1 LNHDA, CDR2 SQIVND (reference sequence). The germline V and J ends were trimmed by 8 bases and 6 bases, with 16 bases remaining between them. The CDR3 is 13 residues long. The CDR3 sequence: CASGVLGAPEAFF. The CDR3 DNA is TGTGCCAGTGGGGTCTTGGGCGCACCTGAAGCTTTCTTT.

The chain links TRBV7-2 to TRBJ1-1; D is unclear. The CDR3 length is 12 residues. CDR1 SGHTA and CDR2 FQGNSA come from the germline V gene. Deletions cut 7 bases from V and 1 base from J, with 7 bases between. The CDR3 coding sequence is TGTGCCAGCAACGACCCGAACACTGAAGCTTTCTTT. Translating gives CASNDPNTEAFF. The variable domain in full, with the rest retrieved from reference TRBV7-2 and TRBJ1-1, is GAGVSQSPSNKVTEKGKDVELRCDPISGHTALYWYRQSLGQGLEFLIYFQGNSAPDKSGLPSDRFSAERTGGSVSTLTIQRTQQEDSAVYLCASNDPNTEAFFGQGTRLTVV.

In this sample, this clone turned up once. The chain is built from TRBV9 and TRBJ2-7; D ambiguous. Germline CDR1 is SGDLS and CDR2 is YYNGEE. The CDR3 runs 15 residues. Trimming cost V 0 bases and J 0 bases, with 10 bases left between them. The CDR3 region is CASSVGHGNSYEQYF. The DNA for the CDR3 is TGTGCCAGCAGCGTAGGTCACGGCAACTCCTACGAGCAGTACTTC.

The CDR3 bases are TGCGCCAGCAGCCAAGGAGCGGGGCTAGCGGGAGAGGGGGGAGCCAAAAACATTCAGTACTTC. Amino acids: CASSQGAGLAGEGGAKNIQYF. The chain combines TRBV4-3 with TRBJ2-4; TRBD2 agrees at 10 bases. This CDR3 contains 21 residues. Unmatched junction bases numbered 15, after V lost 1 base and J lost 0 bases. Germline V gene sequence: CDR1 LGHNA, CDR2 YSLEER.